The 21 T cell receptor beta chains below were found in one sample sequenced in a study of T-cell memory formation after mild COVID-19. From the 5' RACE reads, TCRdb called clonotypes with MiXCR, one entry per CDR3 protein. Found here are about 340,000 distinct CDR3 sequences, 15% to 20% of them singletons; the top ten hold 20% to 25%. The sequenced material came from PBMCs or a T cell subset sorted from them (not recorded which). All receptors derive from a man between 18 and 29 years old who had mild COVID-19 (a few samples of this study predate the infection). Cell type and time point are not known.

The chain links TRBV7-2 to TRBJ1-5; D is uncertain. V was pared by 5 bases and J by 1 base, with 9 bases between. Germline lookup yields CDR1 SGHTA and CDR2 FQGNSA. CDR3 length: 14 amino acids. CDR3 loop: CASSVDRSNQPQHF. For the CDR3, the DNA is TGTGCCAGCAGCGTCGACCGAAGCAATCAGCCCCAGCATTTT.

The chain carries TRBV29-1 and TRBJ2-1; TRBD2 might be the D (6 bases). The CDR3 loop spans 13 amino acids. In germline, CDR1 is SQVTM, CDR2 ANQGSEA. V was clipped by 7 bases and J by 8 bases, with 18 bases between them. CDR3 nucleotide sequence: TGCAGCGCCACGTCTGGCTGGAGGGATGAGCAGTTCTTC. Its translation is CSATSGWRDEQFF.

This clonotype was detected only once. The V gene is TRBV4-1, the J gene TRBJ2-1, with D hard to call. Germline values: CDR1 MGHRA, CDR2 YSYEKL. With 4 bases removed from V and 7 bases from J, the gap between germline ends came to 14 bases. The CDR3 is 14 amino acids. The CDR3 loop reads CASSLSPGANEQFF. The CDR3 nucleotides read TGCGCCAGCAGCCTATCCCCGGGCGCAAATGAGCAGTTCTTC.

The chain uses TRBV29-1 and TRBJ2-1; TRBD2 aligns across 10 bases. This CDR3 spans 13 amino acids. Trimming cost V 5 bases and J 8 bases; bases outside gene matches: 6. Germline V lookup: CDR1 SQVTM, CDR2 ANQGSEA. As DNA, the CDR3 is TGCAGCGTTCGGACTAGCGGTAGGGATGAGCAGTTCTTC. Amino acids: CSVRTSGRDEQFF.

This clonotype was seen a handful of times. The chain is built from TRBV25-1 and TRBJ1-1; D not certain. With 6 bases removed from V and 2 bases from J, the gap between germline ends came to 10 bases. Germline CDR1 reads MGHDK; CDR2 reads SYGVNS. CDR3 length: 13 residues. CDR3 in DNA: TGTGCCAGCAGCCGTTTGGTTAACACTGAAGCTTTCTTT. It translates to CASSRLVNTEAFF.

This clonotype appeared a few times. This chain links TRBV7-2 with TRBJ2-5; TRBD2 matches 9 bases. Germline CDR1 is SGHTA and CDR2 is FQGNSA. Losses at the gene ends were 3 bases for V and 4 bases for J; bases not matched to a gene: 3. This CDR3 is 14 amino acids long. The CDR3 here is CASSFLAGIETQYF. Here the CDR3 DNA reads TGTGCCAGCAGCTTTCTAGCGGGGATAGAGACCCAGTACTTC.

This clonotype was seen many times. The rearrangement uses TRBV11-1 and TRBJ1-1; D possibly corresponds to TRBD1 (6 bases). CDR1 and CDR2 from the germline V gene are SGHAT and FQDESV (reference sequence). V dropped 4 bases and J dropped 4 bases, with 13 bases sitting between them. The CDR3 loop spans 14 amino acids. For the CDR3, the DNA is TGTGCCAGCAGCTCCCAGGGGATCCGCACTGAAGCTTTCTTT. Its translation is CASSSQGIRTEAFF.

The rearrangement uses TRBV20-1 and TRBJ1-2; D remains unclear. Trimming removed 3 bases from V and 4 bases from J, with 15 bases in between. Germline V CDR1 and CDR2: DFQATT, SNEGSKA (reference sequence). The CDR3 contains 14 residues. CDR3 loop: CSASSRQLGYGYTF. Here the CDR3 DNA reads TGCAGTGCTAGTTCCAGGCAACTCGGCTATGGCTACACCTTC.

The rearrangement uses TRBV4-2 and TRBJ1-5, with a weak D call TRBD1 (6 bases). Trimming shortened V by 3 bases and J by 4 bases, and 10 bases separated the two germline ends. This CDR3 contains 14 residues. The germline V gene encodes CDR1 LGHNA and CDR2 YNFKEQ. CDR3 in DNA: TGTGCCAGCAGCCAGAGGGGGTATAATCAGCCCCAGCATTTT. Its protein is CASSQRGYNQPQHF.

V gene TRBV19 combines with J gene TRBJ2-7; D is ambiguous. V gave up 10 bases and J gave up 4 bases, with 11 bases separating them. There are 11 residues in the CDR3. CDR1 is LNHDA and CDR2 is SQIVND in the germline V gene (reference sequence). As DNA, the CDR3 is TGTGCCAAGTACCCCTTTTACGAGCAGTACTTC. Translated: CAKYPFYEQYF.

In this sample, this clonotype turned up many times. The chain recombines TRBV7-3 with TRBJ1-1; 7 bases fit TRBD1. The CDR3 loop spans 13 amino acids. V lost 1 base, J lost 8 bases, and 4 bases stayed unmatched. The germline CDR1 and CDR2 sequences are SGHTA and FQGTGA. CDR3 in DNA: TGTGCCAGCAGCTTAATGGCAGGGGGAGAAGCTTTCTTT. Protein: CASSLMAGGEAFF.

This clonotype turned up a few times. The rearrangement joins TRBV7-2 to TRBJ2-7; 11 nucleotides line up with TRBD2. The J segment lost 5 bases and the V segment lost 2 bases, leaving 2 bases of the junction unmatched. This CDR3 spans 14 amino acids. CDR1 SGHTA and CDR2 FQGNSA come from the germline V gene. The CDR3 here is CASSLLAGGNEQYF. CDR3 bases: TGTGCCAGCAGCTTACTAGCGGGGGGTAACGAGCAGTACTTC.

The V call is TRBV5-1, the J call TRBJ2-1; D perhaps matches TRBD1 (6 bases). V lost 0 bases, J lost 8 bases, and 12 bases lay in between. Germline assignment: CDR1 SGHRS and CDR2 YFSETQ. The CDR3 length is 14 residues. The CDR3 bases are TGCGCCAGCAGCTTGGAGGGACATGTCGATGAGCAGTTCTTC. It is translated as CASSLEGHVDEQFF.

This clonotype has a handful of counts. The chain combines TRBV6-6 with TRBJ2-7; 9 bases fit TRBD1. Germline V gives CDR1 MNHNY, CDR2 SVGAGI (reference sequence). V shed 0 bases and J 3 bases; nucleotides not matched to a gene: 9. The CDR3 is 17 amino acids. The DNA for the CDR3 is TGTGCCAGCAGTTACTCCCGAAAGGGGACAGGGAGCTACGAGCAGTACTTC. This encodes CASSYSRKGTGSYEQYF.

This clonotype has just a few counts. This chain connects TRBV12-3 or TRBV12-4 to TRBJ2-6; 9 bases are shared with TRBD1. V gave up 1 base and J gave up 3 bases; unmatched junction bases: 10. This CDR3 spans 19 amino acids. This CDR3 is CASSLVNNRGRRGANVLTF. For the CDR3, the DNA is TGTGCCAGCAGTTTAGTGAACAACAGGGGGCGACGTGGGGCCAACGTCCTGACTTTC.

This clonotype was recorded a few times. The chain carries TRBV5-8 and TRBJ1-1, with no clear D. Per germline, CDR1 SGHTS and CDR2 YDEGEE. There are 14 residues in the CDR3. Trimming pared 2 bases from V and 4 bases from J, leaving 12 bases between. CDR3 DNA: TGTGCCAGCAGCTTTTCCGGGGTTGTCACTGAAGCTTTCTTT. Translated, it gives CASSFSGVVTEAFF.

In its sample, this clonotype was seen a few times. V usage is TRBV11-2 and J usage is TRBJ2-3; 9 bases are shared with TRBD1. Germline CDR1 SGHAT, CDR2 FQNNGV. The V and J ends lost 5 bases and 3 bases, in that order; junction bases with no gene match: 6. The CDR3 extends over 15 amino acids. In DNA form, the CDR3 reads TGTGCCAGCAGCCAGACAGGGGGTCTTACAGATACGCAGTATTTT. This gives the protein CASSQTGGLTDTQYF.

The table lists this clonotype with many counts. V usage is TRBV12-3 or TRBV12-4 and J usage is TRBJ2-5; D gene ambiguous. The CDR3 has 14 amino acids. Trimming removed 2 bases at V and 2 bases at J, with 9 bases between. CDR3 protein: CASSLPTTQETQYF. As DNA, the CDR3 is TGTGCCAGCAGTTTACCGACAACGCAAGAGACCCAGTACTTC.

This clonotype was counted only a few times. The chain has TRBV29-1 and TRBJ2-7; possible D gene TRBD1, 6 bases. Trimming removed 1 base from V and 0 bases from J, with 16 bases in between. Germline V gives CDR1 SQVTM, CDR2 ANQGSEA. The CDR3 consists of 16 residues. CDR3 residues: CSVEGAQGKGSYEQYF. The CDR3 DNA reads TGCAGCGTTGAAGGAGCCCAGGGGAAGGGCTCCTACGAGCAGTACTTC.

The V gene is TRBV20-1, the J gene TRBJ1-1; D uncertain. This CDR3 spans 14 amino acids. V was clipped by 7 bases and J by 3 bases, with 18 bases between them. Germline assignment: CDR1 DFQATT and CDR2 SNEGSKA (reference sequence). DNA for the CDR3: TGCAGTGGATCCATAAGGGAGGTCCACACTGAAGCTTTCTTT. As protein: CSGSIREVHTEAFF.

There are a few counts of this clonotype. The J gene is TRBJ1-1, the V gene TRBV4-3; the D gene is possibly TRBD1 (6 bases). Per the germline V gene, CDR1 is LGHNA and CDR2 is YSLEER. This CDR3 contains 16 residues. V lost 4 bases, J lost 3 bases, and 18 bases lay in between. CDR3 in amino acids: CASSRIAGEGDTEAFF. Written as DNA, the CDR3 is TGCGCCAGCAGCCGGATAGCAGGGGAAGGGGACACTGAAGCTTTCTTT.